These 25 T cell receptor beta chains originate from one sample sequenced in a study of blood T cell repertoires in COVID-19. Measured with immunoSEQ multiplex PCR; TCRdb has only the in-frame clones, and not every one. Here the sample spans some 670,000 clones, about 90% being singletons. Sequencing was performed on peripheral blood. The receptors were sampled from a woman younger than 35 with acute or convalescent COVID-19.

The chain couples TRBV6-2 or TRBV6-3 to TRBJ1-2; D is perhaps TRBD1 (6 bases). V gave up 5 bases and J gave up 2 bases, with 9 bases separating them. This CDR3 has 13 residues. Germline CDR1 is MNHEY and CDR2 is SVGEGT. The DNA for the CDR3 is TGTGCCAGCAGTGAGGACAGAAACTATGGCTACACCTTC. Residues: CASSEDRNYGYTF.

V and J are TRBV19 and TRBJ1-1, with a tentative D call TRBD1 (5 bases). This CDR3 comprises 14 residues. The germline CDR1 and CDR2 sequences are LNHDA and SQIVND (reference sequence). The V end was cut by 5 bases, the J end by 1 base, with 11 bases between. The CDR3 loop reads CASSRPGKNTEAFF. CDR3 in DNA: TGTGCCAGTAGTCGGCCAGGGAAGAACACTGAAGCTTTCTTT.

The genes are TRBV5-5 and TRBJ1-5, with D unclear. The germline gives CDR1 SGHKS, CDR2 YYEKEE (reference sequence). Trimming left V 5 bases short and J 0 bases short, with 12 bases between. The CDR3 is made up of 15 amino acids. CDR3 DNA: TGTGCCAGCAGTACCACGCGGAGTAGCAATCAGCCCCAGCATTTT. It specifies CASSTTRSSNQPQHF.

The rearrangement uses TRBV4-3 and TRBJ1-2; the match to TRBD1 covers 9 bases. J lost 4 bases, V lost 0 bases, and 9 bases had no gene match. Germline CDR1 is LGHNA and CDR2 is YSLEER. The CDR3 extends over 17 amino acids. The CDR3 DNA reads as TGCGCCAGCAGCCAAGATCAGGGGCGGGACAGGGCCTATGGCTACACCTTC. It translates to CASSQDQGRDRAYGYTF.

The chain has TRBV23-1 and TRBJ1-2; TRBD1 might be the D (5 bases). TRBV23-1 counts as an open reading frame of uncertain function. Trimming pared 5 bases from V and 2 bases from J, leaving 12 bases between. The CDR3 is 14 residues long. The CDR3 DNA sequence: TGCGCCAGCAGTATGGACAACGCCAACTATGGCTACACCTTC. It yields the protein CASSMDNANYGYTF.

The rearrangement joins TRBV2 to TRBJ2-2; D ambiguous. V lost 4 bases to trimming and J lost 2 bases, with 8 bases between them. Germline CDR1 is SNHLY and CDR2 is FYNNEI. The CDR3 is 14 residues long. The CDR3 DNA sequence: TGTGCCAGCAGTGGACTGGTTAACACCGGGGAGCTGTTTTTT. It yields the protein CASSGLVNTGELFF.

The chain combines TRBV10-1 with TRBJ1-5; D might be TRBD1 (5 bases). Germline assignment: CDR1 WNHNN and CDR2 SYGVQD (reference sequence). CDR3 length: 13 residues. V was cut by 7 bases and J by 3 bases, with 10 bases left in between. The CDR3 DNA reads TGCGCCAGCATGCCGACAGTCAATCAGCCCCAGCATTTT. Residues: CASMPTVNQPQHF.

This chain links TRBV3-1 (or the pseudogene TRBV3-2) with TRBJ1-3; TRBD1 might be the D (5 bases). This CDR3 comprises 18 residues. Germline values: CDR1 LGHDT, CDR2 YNNKEL (reference sequence). V shed 4 bases and J shed 7 bases, with 26 bases lying between them. The CDR3 sequence is CASSLRPHQRGFRNTIYF. In DNA form, the CDR3 reads TGTGCCAGCAGCCTAAGACCCCATCAGCGGGGGTTTCGGAACACCATATATTTT.

The chain links TRBV21-1 to TRBJ1-2. TRBV21-1 has pseudogene status. The CDR3 has 12 amino acids. The CDR3 region has the DNA TGTGCCAGCAGCATACGAGGTTATGGCTACACCTTC. This gives the protein CASSIRGYGYTF.

J is TRBJ1-2 and V is TRBV5-1; TRBD1 aligns across 9 bases. The V segment lost 4 bases and the J segment 9 bases; nucleotides outside the gene matches: 7. The germline CDR1 and CDR2 sequences are SGHRS and YFSETQ. The CDR3 is 13 residues long. The CDR3 coding sequence is TGCGCCAGCAGCCGGACAGGGGAAGGGAGCTACACCTTC. It yields the protein CASSRTGEGSYTF.

This chain links TRBV5-4 with TRBJ1-6; the D gene is possibly TRBD1 (6 bases). V lost 1 base and J 10 bases, leaving 12 bases between the germline ends. The CDR3 sequence is 14 residues long. Per the germline V gene, CDR1 is SGHNT and CDR2 is YYREEE (reference sequence). This chain's CDR3 is CASSLTTGGSPLHF. CDR3 bases: TGTGCCAGCAGCTTGACGACAGGCGGATCACCCCTCCACTTT.

V and J are TRBV11-2 and TRBJ1-2; D unclear. V dropped 1 base and J dropped 4 bases, with 16 bases sitting between them. Germline CDR1 and CDR2: SGHAT and FQNNGV. The CDR3 runs 16 residues. The CDR3 loop reads CASSLGWRGKFYGYTF. The CDR3 DNA reads as TGTGCCAGCAGCTTAGGTTGGAGAGGTAAATTCTATGGCTACACCTTC.

The chain has TRBV15 and TRBJ2-7; TRBD1 matches at 7 bases. V shed 3 bases, J shed 0 bases, and the junction held 8 bases outside the gene matches. This CDR3 spans 16 amino acids. Germline assignment: CDR1 LNHNV and CDR2 YYDKDF (reference sequence). CDR3 sequence reads: CATSSLLTGSSYEQYF. The CDR3 DNA reads TGTGCCACCAGCAGTTTGTTGACAGGGAGCTCCTACGAGCAGTACTTC.

The CDR3 region has the DNA TGTGCCAGCAGTTGGACAGACCAAGAGACCCAGTACTTC. Translation gives CASSWTDQETQYF. The chain uses TRBV6-2 or TRBV6-3 and TRBJ2-5; tentative D call: TRBD1 (6 bases). Trimming stripped 4 bases from V and 0 bases from J, with 6 bases between. This CDR3 is built from 13 residues. Germline lookup yields CDR1 MNHEY and CDR2 SVGEGT.

Concerning this clone: Other DNA variants within this sample encode the same CDR3. For the CDR3, the DNA is TGTGCCAGCAGCTTTTCTGGGACAGGGGATCAGCCCCAGCATTTT. Its translation is CASSFSGTGDQPQHF. V is TRBV7-9 and J is TRBJ1-5, with 10 bases matching TRBD1. V trimming: 3 bases; J trimming: 5 bases; junction bases outside the gene matches: 4. The CDR3 sequence is 15 residues long. Germline-derived CDR1 and CDR2 are SEHNR and FQNEAQ (reference sequence). The whole variable domain, filled in from reference TRBV7-9 and TRBJ1-5, reads DTGVSQNPRHKITKRGQNVTFRCDPISEHNRLYWYRQTLGQGPEFLTYFQNEAQLEKSRLLSDRFSAERPKGSFSTLEIQRTEQGDSAMYLCASSFSGTGDQPQHFGDGTRLSIL.

The rearrangement uses TRBV9 and TRBJ2-7; the D gene is possibly TRBD2 (6 bases). The CDR3 is made up of 13 amino acids. Between the trimmed V and J ends, which lost 0 bases and 5 bases, there was a span of 9 bases. Germline lookup yields CDR1 SGDLS and CDR2 YYNGEE. The CDR3: CASSVDGGDEQYF. As DNA, the CDR3 is TGTGCCAGCAGCGTAGATGGAGGGGACGAGCAGTACTTC.

The chain links TRBV6-4 to TRBJ2-1; 9 bases are shared with TRBD2. V was clipped by 0 bases and J by 5 bases; unmatched bases: 5. Germline CDR1 is MRHNA and CDR2 is SNTAGT. This CDR3 contains 16 residues. CDR3 sequence reads: CASSDSTSGGNNEQFF. The CDR3 DNA reads as TGTGCCAGCAGTGACTCAACAAGCGGGGGGAACAATGAGCAGTTCTTC.

The rearrangement uses TRBV6-4 and TRBJ1-1; unclear D gene. The CDR3 has 13 amino acids. With 3 bases removed from V and 2 bases from J, the gap between germline ends came to 7 bases. The germline CDR1 and CDR2 sequences are MRHNA and SNTAGT. The CDR3 DNA reads as TGTGCCAGCAGTGAGGGCAGCAACACTGAAGCTTTCTTT. Encoded protein: CASSEGSNTEAFF.

V usage is TRBV7-2 and J usage is TRBJ2-5; 11 bases agree with TRBD1. The V and J ends lost 4 bases and 6 bases, in that order; junction bases with no gene match: 7. Germline assignment: CDR1 SGHTA and CDR2 FQGNSA. The CDR3 contains 15 residues. In DNA, the CDR3 is TGTGCCAGCAGCTCAGGACAGGGGGCGAAAAAGACCCAGTACTTC. Encoded protein: CASSSGQGAKKTQYF.

V gene TRBV30 combines with J gene TRBJ1-6; TRBD1 is a possible D gene (6 bases). CDR1 is GTSNPN and CDR2 is SVGIG in the germline V gene (reference sequence). V was shortened by 0 bases and J by 10 bases, with 13 bases between the two germline ends. The CDR3 has 14 residues. The CDR3 here is CAWSVGPGASPLHF. DNA of the CDR3: TGTGCCTGGAGTGTAGGGCCAGGGGCCTCACCCCTCCACTTT.

This clone appeared a single time. This chain joins TRBV10-2 and TRBJ1-1; 7 nucleotides align to TRBD1. Germline lookup yields CDR1 WSHSY and CDR2 SAAADI. CDR3 length: 14 amino acids. The junction had 4 bases not matched to a gene; V was cut back by 6 bases and J by 0 bases. This CDR3 is CASRVTGMNTEAFF. CDR3 DNA: TGCGCCAGCAGGGTGACAGGGATGAACACTGAAGCTTTCTTT.

The chain combines TRBV7-8 with TRBJ2-1; D might be TRBD2 (5 bases). V was pared by 5 bases and J by 2 bases, with 10 bases between. Per germline, CDR1 SGHVS and CDR2 FQNEAQ. CDR3 size: 14 residues. DNA for the CDR3: TGTGCCAGCAGCCTGTCCGGGGCCTACAATGAGCAGTTCTTC. It codes for CASSLSGAYNEQFF.

This clone was observed a handful of times. The rearrangement uses TRBV3-1 (or the pseudogene TRBV3-2) and TRBJ2-1, with TRBD2 identical over 9 bases. This CDR3 has 16 amino acids. The V gene end was trimmed by 5 bases and the J gene end by 2 bases; junction bases not matched to a gene: 7. Germline V gives CDR1 LGHDT, CDR2 YNNKEL (reference sequence). CDR3: CASSTSSGGTYNEQFF. The CDR3 nucleotides are TGTGCCAGCAGCACTAGTAGCGGGGGAACCTACAATGAGCAGTTCTTC.

J is TRBJ2-2 and V is TRBV27; the D gene is possibly TRBD2 (6 bases). CDR1 MNHEY and CDR2 SMNVEV come from the germline V gene (reference sequence). The V and J ends lost 6 bases and 1 base respectively, with 12 bases between them. CDR3 size: 15 residues. The CDR3 is CASRPGTWNTGELFF. CDR3 nucleotides: TGTGCCAGCAGGCCCGGGACTTGGAACACCGGGGAGCTGTTTTTT.

This chain joins TRBV30 and TRBJ2-5; D possibly corresponds to TRBD2 (6 bases). The V gene lost 4 bases and the J gene lost 1 base, with 7 bases spanning the gap. The CDR3 consists of 12 residues. Germline V gene sequence: CDR1 GTSNPN, CDR2 SVGIG (reference sequence). The CDR3 DNA is TGTGCCTGGAAGGGACTCCAAGAGACCCAGTACTTC. Encoded protein: CAWKGLQETQYF.